This T cell receptor beta chain was obtained from a study of response to subunit inactivated influenza vaccine. MiXCR was run by TCRdb on the RT-PCR reads, yielding one entry per CDR3 protein. The sample carries hundreds of thousands of distinct CDR3 sequences, around 14% recorded once. Findings and caveats of the study: There was a suggestion from the authors that each seasonal influenza vaccination recruits few new T cells.

A word on this clonotype: Its target is unknown.

This receptor was obtained from a man aged 50 to 59 who received an inactivated influenza vaccine. The sample was PBMCs from blood, taken roughly 13 days after vaccination.

CDR3 nucleotides: TGCGCCAGCAGCCAAGCCGGGACTAGCGCCTACAATGAGCAGTTCTTC. Its translation: CASSQAGTSAYNEQFF. The chain links TRBV4-1 to TRBJ2-1; 10 bases match TRBD2. The CDR3 sequence is 16 residues long. The V gene's germline CDR1 is MGHRA and CDR2 YSYEKL. The V and J ends lost 1 base and 2 bases, in that order; junction bases with no gene match: 2.